A single T cell receptor beta chain is shown here with its context. The antigen remains undetermined. Amplification targeted TCR beta CDR3 regions from RNA transcripts. In the first-round RT-PCR of the TCR CDR3, the HTBI primer set was used. A single record per CDR3 protein comes from TCRdb applying MiXCR to the multiplex PCR reads. Of fewer than 400,000 distinct CDR3 sequences in the sample, 25% are singletons; the top ten hold more than 60%. This CDR3 contains 14 residues. The V end lost 3 bases, the J end lost 2 bases, and 11 bases lay between the germline ends. The germline gives CDR1 SGHKS, CDR2 YYEKEE (reference sequence). This sample holds PBMCs from roughly 10 ml fresh peripheral blood. The sample is drawn from a study of T cells in Graves' hyperthyroidism and ophthalmopathy. Study-level information: Peripheral blood was collected at initial diagnosis, before any treatment. Study outcomes and limitations: Appearing also in blood were most of the thyroid clonotypes expanded above 0.001.

Sequencing used blood. The V gene is TRBV5-5, the J gene TRBJ1-1; D gene uncertain. This receptor was identified in a man over 45 with Graves' hyperthyroidism. CDR3 bases: TGTGCCAGCAGCTCCGGCCTTGATAACACTGAAGCTTTCTTT. This codes for CASSSGLDNTEAFF.